Listed below are T cell receptor beta chains from one sample, sequenced in a study of blood T cell repertoires in COVID-19. The repertoire was sequenced with immunoSEQ multiplex PCR; TCRdb's copy has only in-frame clones and lacks some. The sample consists of around 78,000 clones, 60% to 80% of them appearing once. Material for sequencing was peripheral blood. The receptors here all came from a human donor in a cohort sampled during active COVID-19. The CDR3 runs from the conserved cysteine through the conserved F or W. The D gene is left open where the match is weak. Clone sizes are given selectively: once, few, many, or a class where the clone is expanded.

d_gene	abundance	j_gene	v_gene	CDR3nt	CDR3aa
.	.	TRBJ1-5	TRBV7-9	TGTGCCAGCGCTGGGGCGGGCAATCAGCCCCAGCATTTT	CASAGAGNQPQHF
TRBD1	.	TRBJ2-1	TRBV20-1	TGCAGTGCTAGTGGGGACAGGGGCAATGAGCAGTTCTTC	CSASGDRGNEQFF
.	.	TRBJ1-2	TRBV28	TGTGCCAGCAGTTTATACACAGCCTATGGCTACACCTTC	CASSLYTAYGYTF
TRBD1	.	TRBJ2-7	TRBV19	TGTGCCAGTAGTATCCCCGGGACAGGACTCTACGAGCAGTACTTC	CASSIPGTGLYEQYF
.	once	TRBJ2-6	TRBV5-4	TGTGCCAGCAGCTTAGAGTTAGGAGGAGATTCCGGGGCCAACGTCCTGACTTTC	CASSLELGGDSGANVLTF
.	.	TRBJ2-7	TRBV4-2	TGTGCCAGCAGCCAAGCGTGGGGCCTCAGCGAGCAGTACTTC	CASSQAWGLSEQYF
TRBD2	.	TRBJ2-1	TRBV6-4	TGTGCCAGCAGTGAATCTAGCGGGGGGGGAAATGAGCAGTTCTTC	CASSESSGGGNEQFF
TRBD1	few	TRBJ1-1	TRBV9	TGTGCCAGCACGAGTAATCCCGGGACAGTTCCGATCGAAGCTTTCTTT	CASTSNPGTVPIEAFF
.	.	TRBJ1-1	TRBV12-3/TRBV12-4	TGTGCCAGCCGGATGCAGGGAGAAGCTTTCTTT	CASRMQGEAFF
.	few	TRBJ2-5	TRBV9	TGTGCCAGCAGCCCCGGGGGTGGGGAGACCCAGTACTTC	CASSPGGGETQYF
.	few	TRBJ2-7	TRBV4-1	TGCGCCAGCAGCCAACTCGTTAGCCACGAGCAGTACTTC	CASSQLVSHEQYF
TRBD2	once	TRBJ2-1	TRBV6-1	TGTGCCAGCAGTGAAGCGCCAGCGGGGGGGTATGGGAATGAGCAGTTCTTC	CASSEAPAGGYGNEQFF
TRBD1	once	TRBJ2-2	TRBV5-1	TGCGCCAGCAGCCCCAACCCGGGACAGGGGAACACCGGGGAGCTGTTTTTT	CASSPNPGQGNTGELFF
TRBD1	.	TRBJ1-1	TRBV3-1/TRBV3-2	TGTGCCAGCAGCCACCAACAGGGGGCCAGGAATACTGAAGCTTTCTTT	CASSHQQGARNTEAFF
TRBD1	.	TRBJ1-1	TRBV7-9	TGTGCCAGCAGCTTAGGGTTACAGGGGTTCAGTCGCGCTGAAGCTTTCTTT	CASSLGLQGFSRAEAFF
TRBD2	.	TRBJ2-1	TRBV11-3	TGTGCCAGCAGCTCCAGACTAGCGCCCGACAATGAGCAGTTCTTC	CASSSRLAPDNEQFF
TRBD2	.	TRBJ2-5	TRBV6-5	TGTGCCAGCAGCAACCCGGGGCTAGCGGAGGAGACCCAGTACTTC	CASSNPGLAEETQYF
.	.	TRBJ2-1	TRBV18	TGTGCCAGCGCGATTACAGGGTACAATGAGCAGTTCTTC	CASAITGYNEQFF
.	.	TRBJ2-5	TRBV12-5	TGTGCTAGTGGTTCCGGGATGGGGGCCGAGACCCAGTACTTC	CASGSGMGAETQYF
TRBD2	.	TRBJ2-1	TRBV7-9	TGTGCCAGCAGTATCATGGGCGGGGGGGCTGGTGAGCAGTTCTTC	CASSIMGGGAGEQFF
.	.	TRBJ1-1	TRBV5-1	TGCGCCAGCAGCAGAGACCGGGACTTTGGCATGAACACTGAAGCTTTCTTT	CASSRDRDFGMNTEAFF
.	.	TRBJ2-1	TRBV12-5	TGTGCTAGTGGTTTTTCCGGGACTGGCGTCTACAATGAGCAGTTCTTC	CASGFSGTGVYNEQFF
.	many	TRBJ1-1	TRBV5-1	TGCGCCAGCAGCACCCCCACCGGGGAAATCGACACTGAAGCTTTCTTT	CASSTPTGEIDTEAFF
.	.	TRBJ2-7	TRBV5-1	TGCGCCAGCAGCTTGGCCGTAAGACCAGGTTATGCTGGGCAGTACTTC	CASSLAVRPGYAGQYF
.	.	TRBJ1-5	TRBV5-4	TGTGCCACGTCCGCGGACTGGGGTCAGCCCCAGCATTTT	CATSADWGQPQHF
TRBD1	.	TRBJ2-7	TRBV11-2	TGTGCCAGCAGCGATCTGACAGGGGGCGGCTACGAGCAGTACTTC	CASSDLTGGGYEQYF
.	.	TRBJ2-3	TRBV27	TGTGCCAGCAGTTGGGGGGGGGCAAGCGGCTCCAGGGATACGCAGTATTTT	CASSWGGASGSRDTQYF
TRBD1	.	TRBJ1-2	TRBV28	TGTGCCAGCAGTTTTGCAGGGGGCTATGGCTACACCTTC	CASSFAGGYGYTF
TRBD1	.	TRBJ2-7	TRBV2	TGTGCCAGCAGTGGAGGGACAGGGGGTATCTACGAGCAGTACTTC	CASSGGTGGIYEQYF